The source of this T cell receptor beta chain is a study of cytotoxic CD8 clonotypes in ibrutinib-treated CLL. Across the whole study: IGHV unmutated fewer than 18; relapsed/refractory 11; treatment-naive about 15. Study outcomes and limitations: At progression, clonality fell back toward baseline after rising at ibrutinib response. Progressing and sustained-remission patients had different sampling times.

Notes on this clone: The antigen is undetermined.

Trimming took 3 bases from V and 5 from J, leaving 19 bases between them. From germline, CDR1 is GTSNPN and CDR2 SVGIG (reference sequence). There are 16 residues in the CDR3. Deep sequencing aimed at 1 in 200,000 to 1 in 1 million T cells' resolution. Here immunoSEQ multiplex PCR was the method, and the copy in TCRdb shows in-frame clones only, minus some. Of approximately 120,000 clones listed, around 84% are singletons. The sample was PBMCs, taken after 24 months of ibrutinib treatment. The chain has TRBV30 and TRBJ1-4; a weak D match, TRBD1 (5 bases). The receptor's source is a human donor with chronic lymphocytic leukemia. In DNA, the CDR3 is TGTGCCTGGAGCGGCTGGAGGACATCCGTAAATGAAAAACTGTTTTTT. As protein: CAWSGWRTSVNEKLFF.